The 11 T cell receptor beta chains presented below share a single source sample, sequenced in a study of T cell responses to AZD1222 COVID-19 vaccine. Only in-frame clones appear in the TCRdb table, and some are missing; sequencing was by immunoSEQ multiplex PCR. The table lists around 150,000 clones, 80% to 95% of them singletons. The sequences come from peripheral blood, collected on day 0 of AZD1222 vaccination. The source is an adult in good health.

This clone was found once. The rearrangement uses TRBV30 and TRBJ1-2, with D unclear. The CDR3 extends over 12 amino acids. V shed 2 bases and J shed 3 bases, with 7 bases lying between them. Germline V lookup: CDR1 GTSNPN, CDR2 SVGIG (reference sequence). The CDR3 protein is CAWSPRYYGYTF. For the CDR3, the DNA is TGTGCCTGGAGTCCCAGGTACTATGGCTACACCTTC.

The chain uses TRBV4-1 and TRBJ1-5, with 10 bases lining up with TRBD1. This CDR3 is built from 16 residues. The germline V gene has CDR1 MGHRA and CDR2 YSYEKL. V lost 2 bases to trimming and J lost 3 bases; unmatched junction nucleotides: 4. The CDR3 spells CASSQTGTGDNQPQHF. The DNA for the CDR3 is TGCGCCAGCAGCCAAACCGGGACAGGGGACAATCAGCCCCAGCATTTT.

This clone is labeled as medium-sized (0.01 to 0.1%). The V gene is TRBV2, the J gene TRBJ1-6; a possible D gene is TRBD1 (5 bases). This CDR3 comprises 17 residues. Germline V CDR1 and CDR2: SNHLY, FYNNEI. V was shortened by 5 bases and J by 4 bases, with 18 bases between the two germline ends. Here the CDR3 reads CASSLSIGTSYNSPLHF. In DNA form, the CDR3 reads TGTGCCAGCAGTCTCTCGATTGGGACGTCGTATAATTCACCCCTCCACTTT.

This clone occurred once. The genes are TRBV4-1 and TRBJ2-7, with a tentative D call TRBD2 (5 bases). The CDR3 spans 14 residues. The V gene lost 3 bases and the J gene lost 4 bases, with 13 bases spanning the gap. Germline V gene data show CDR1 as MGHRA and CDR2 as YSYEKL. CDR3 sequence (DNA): TGCGCCAGCAGCCATAGAGGGTCCGCTTACGAGCAGTACTTC. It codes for CASSHRGSAYEQYF.

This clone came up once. The DNA of the CDR3 is TGTGCCAGCAGTCCGGGACAGGGGACCACTGAAGCTTTCTTT. Translated: CASSPGQGTTEAFF. This chain connects TRBV27 to TRBJ1-1; the match to TRBD1 covers 10 bases. The J segment lost 4 bases and the V segment lost 5 bases, leaving 4 bases of the junction unmatched. The germline V gene encodes CDR1 MNHEY and CDR2 SMNVEV (reference sequence). The CDR3 has 14 residues.

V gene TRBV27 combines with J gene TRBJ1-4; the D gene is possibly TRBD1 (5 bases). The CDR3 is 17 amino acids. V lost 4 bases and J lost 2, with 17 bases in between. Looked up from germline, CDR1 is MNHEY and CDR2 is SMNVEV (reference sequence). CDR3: CASSSYGGFMTNEKLFF. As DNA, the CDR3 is TGTGCCAGCAGTTCCTATGGGGGTTTTATGACTAATGAAAAACTGTTTTTT.

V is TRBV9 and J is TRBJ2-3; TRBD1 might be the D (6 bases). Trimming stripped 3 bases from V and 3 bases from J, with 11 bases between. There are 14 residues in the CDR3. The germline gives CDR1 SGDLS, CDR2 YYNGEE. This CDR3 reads CASSGDMGTDTQYF. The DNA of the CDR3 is TGTGCCAGCAGCGGGGACATGGGGACAGATACGCAGTATTTT.

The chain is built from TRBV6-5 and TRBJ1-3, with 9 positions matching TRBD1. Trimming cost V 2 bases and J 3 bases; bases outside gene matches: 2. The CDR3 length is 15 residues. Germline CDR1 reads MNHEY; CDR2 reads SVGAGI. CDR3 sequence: CASSYTGGVGNTIYF. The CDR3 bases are TGTGCCAGCAGTTACACAGGGGGCGTTGGAAACACCATATATTTT.

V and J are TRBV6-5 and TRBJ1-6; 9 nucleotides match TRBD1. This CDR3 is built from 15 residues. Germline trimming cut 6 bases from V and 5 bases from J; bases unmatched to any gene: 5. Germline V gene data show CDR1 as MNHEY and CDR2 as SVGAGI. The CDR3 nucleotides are TGTGCCAGCAGACGGGACAGGGACCATAATTCACCCCTCCACTTT. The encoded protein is CASRRDRDHNSPLHF.

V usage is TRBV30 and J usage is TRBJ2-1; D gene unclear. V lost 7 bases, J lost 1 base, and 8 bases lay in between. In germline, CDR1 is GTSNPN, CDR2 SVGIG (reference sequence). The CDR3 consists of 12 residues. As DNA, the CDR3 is TGTGCCTATTCGCGATCCTACAATGAGCAGTTCTTC. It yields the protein CAYSRSYNEQFF. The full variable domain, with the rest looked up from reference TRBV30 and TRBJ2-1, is SQTIHQWPATLVQPVGSPLSLECTVEGTSNPNLYWYRQAAGRGLQLLFYSVGIGQISSEVPQNLSASRPQDRQFILSSKKLLLSDSGFYLCAYSRSYNEQFFGPGTRLTVL.

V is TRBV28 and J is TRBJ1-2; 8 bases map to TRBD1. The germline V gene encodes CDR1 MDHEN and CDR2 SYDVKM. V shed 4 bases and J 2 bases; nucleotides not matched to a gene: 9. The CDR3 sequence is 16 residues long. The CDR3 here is CASSWTRTGPNYGYTF. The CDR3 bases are TGTGCCAGCAGTTGGACAAGGACAGGGCCCAACTATGGCTACACCTTC.